The 23 T cell receptor beta chains given below trace back to one sample, sequenced in a study of Graves' ophthalmopathy and Graves' hyperthyroidism. CDR3 regions of TCR beta were amplified from RNA transcripts. An initial RT-PCR round employing HTBI primers preceded a second-round multiplex PCR. Using its own MiXCR run on the multiplex PCR reads, TCRdb lists one record per CDR3 protein. The top ten hold 2.4% of the sample, which has some 360,000 distinct CDR3 sequences, about 18% seen once. The specimen was peripheral blood. These receptor sequences come from an adult woman with stable Graves' hyperthyroidism.

The CDR3 region has the DNA TGTGCCTGGAGAGCCGGGACAGGGGGTGAAGAGACCCAGTACTTC. Translated, it gives CAWRAGTGGEETQYF. The V and J genes are TRBV30 and TRBJ2-5; 11 positions agree with TRBD1. Trimming at V came to 3 bases and at J to 3 bases, leaving 6 bases not matched to a gene. The CDR3 length is 15 residues. Germline values: CDR1 GTSNPN, CDR2 SVGIG (reference sequence). The whole variable domain, filled in from reference TRBV30 and TRBJ2-5, reads SQTIHQWPATLVQPVGSPLSLECTVEGTSNPNLYWYRQAAGRGLQLLFYSVGIGQISSEVPQNLSASRPQDRQFILSSKKLLLSDSGFYLCAWRAGTGGEETQYFGPGTRLLVL.

This clonotype showed up just a few times. The chain links TRBV6-1 to TRBJ2-7, with D uncertain. Trimming left V 8 bases short and J 2 bases short, with 7 bases between. Germline V gives CDR1 MNHNS, CDR2 SASEGT. There are 11 residues in the CDR3. The CDR3 region is CASGLTYEQYF. CDR3 DNA sequence: TGTGCCAGCGGCCTCACCTACGAGCAGTACTTC.

The chain combines TRBV28 with TRBJ2-2; D unresolved. Looked up from germline, CDR1 is MDHEN and CDR2 is SYDVKM. The CDR3 is made up of 13 amino acids. Trimming stripped 5 bases from V and 5 bases from J, with 9 bases between. CDR3 DNA sequence: TGTGCCAGCAGTCCCGTCCCTACCGGGGAGCTGTTTTTT. Translating gives CASSPVPTGELFF.

Only a few counts were recorded for this clonotype. The chain links TRBV4-3 to TRBJ1-1, with 8 bases matching TRBD1. CDR3 length equals 17 residues. J was trimmed by 5 bases and V by 0 bases; bases with no gene match: 11. Looked up from germline, CDR1 is LGHNA and CDR2 is YSLEER. CDR3 sequence reads: CASSQECDGQGYTEAFF. The CDR3 DNA reads TGCGCCAGCAGCCAAGAGTGTGACGGACAGGGTTATACTGAAGCTTTCTTT.

Many counts were recorded for this clonotype. The CDR3, as DNA: TGTGCCAGCATCCCACAGGGGGCGAGTCGTCCCCAGCATTTT. Translated, it gives CASIPQGASRPQHF. The chain uses TRBV28 and TRBJ1-5; 9 nucleotides agree with TRBD1. The CDR3 sequence is 14 residues long. V lost 7 bases and J lost 10; bases outside the gene matches: 11. The germline gives CDR1 MDHEN, CDR2 SYDVKM.

This clonotype has a count of ten or more. The chain combines TRBV27 with TRBJ2-5, with D perhaps matching TRBD1 (6 bases). Germline V gives CDR1 MNHEY, CDR2 SMNVEV (reference sequence). V lost 4 bases, J lost 5 bases, and 14 bases lay in between. There are 14 residues in the CDR3. This chain's CDR3 is CASSWGPMVETQYF. The CDR3 DNA sequence: TGTGCCAGCAGTTGGGGGCCCATGGTTGAGACCCAGTACTTC.

As for this clonotype: A read error may be the cause here, since a much bigger clone is one base away. This chain joins TRBV20-1 and TRBJ1-2, with D perhaps matching TRBD1 (6 bases). CDR3 size: 16 residues. Germline-derived CDR1 and CDR2 are DFQATT and SNEGSKA (reference sequence). V lost 6 bases and J 6 bases, leaving 26 bases between the germline ends. CDR3 DNA sequence: TGCAGTGCCATTTACTTCAGGGGTGTAAAGAACAATGGCTACACCTTC. This encodes CSAIYFRGVKNNGYTF.

This clonotype was found many times. The rearrangement uses TRBV6-1 and TRBJ2-7; TRBD2 matches at 9 bases. CDR1 and CDR2 (germline): MNHNS, SASEGT. V gave up 6 bases and J gave up 2 bases; unmatched junction bases: 2. This CDR3 is 13 amino acids long. CDR3 sequence reads: CASRRGGPYEQYF. In DNA form, the CDR3 reads TGTGCCAGCAGGCGGGGGGGCCCCTACGAGCAGTACTTC.

The chain is built from TRBV30 and TRBJ2-2; the D gene is possibly TRBD2 (6 bases). Germline V gene data show CDR1 as GTSNPN and CDR2 as SVGIG (reference sequence). This CDR3 region has 19 residues. Trimming cost V 0 bases and J 0 bases, with 20 bases left between them. DNA for the CDR3: TGTGCCTGGAGTGTACCCGGACTCCGGGACTTAGCGAACACCGGGGAGCTGTTTTTT. Its protein product is CAWSVPGLRDLANTGELFF.

The genes are TRBV4-3 and TRBJ1-2; 8 positions agree with TRBD1. Germline values: CDR1 LGHNA, CDR2 YSLEER. V was clipped by 4 bases and J by 7 bases; unmatched bases: 17. This CDR3 is built from 17 residues. The CDR3 region has the DNA TGCGCCAGCAGCCTTGGTGTTCAGGAAGGGACAGGCGGTGGCTACACCTTC. Protein sequence: CASSLGVQEGTGGGYTF.

This clonotype was counted at least ten times. The chain employs TRBV6-5 and TRBJ1-1, with D uncertain. CDR3 length: 16 residues. V lost 2 bases to trimming and J lost 5 bases, with 18 bases between them. The V gene's germline CDR1 is MNHEY and CDR2 SVGAGI. The CDR3 sequence is CASSYGRGGVGTEAFF. The DNA of the CDR3 is TGTGCCAGCAGTTACGGGCGCGGCGGGGTGGGGACTGAAGCTTTCTTT.

This clonotype was seen only a few times. This chain joins TRBV11-2 and TRBJ2-7; either TRBD1 or TRBD2 may supply D (5 bases each). The V gene's germline CDR1 is SGHAT and CDR2 FQNNGV. Trimming stripped 4 bases from V and 2 bases from J, with 18 bases between. This CDR3 spans 16 amino acids. CDR3 DNA sequence: TGTGCCAGCAGCTCCCTAAGGGACGGAATACCCTACGAGCAGTACTTC. This sequence encodes CASSSLRDGIPYEQYF.

This clonotype was seen ten or more times. The V and J genes are TRBV6-1 and TRBJ1-1; D uncertain. The CDR3 is 11 residues long. CDR1 MNHNS and CDR2 SASEGT come from the germline V gene. V lost 2 bases and J lost 7, with 5 bases in between. Here the CDR3 DNA reads TGTGCCAGCAGTGAACAGATTGAAGCTTTCTTT. Protein: CASSEQIEAFF.

This clonotype was picked up many times. The chain recombines TRBV30 with TRBJ2-7; D is possibly TRBD2 (7 bases). This CDR3 is 13 amino acids long. The V gene's germline CDR1 is GTSNPN and CDR2 SVGIG (reference sequence). Trimming took 0 bases from V and 6 from J, leaving 12 bases between them. DNA of the CDR3: TGTGCCTGGAGTGTAGGGGGAGGGGGCGAGCAGTACTTC. It specifies CAWSVGGGGEQYF.

The DNA for the CDR3 is TGTGCCAGCAGTCGGGGCACCAGGGTACATGGCTACACCTTC. Translated, it gives CASSRGTRVHGYTF. The chain couples TRBV6-1 to TRBJ1-2, with D possibly being TRBD1 (5 bases). V was pared by 5 bases and J by 6 bases, with 16 bases between. Per germline, CDR1 MNHNS and CDR2 SASEGT. This CDR3 has 14 residues.

This clonotype was recorded many times. This rearrangement joins TRBV7-2 to TRBJ1-1; 7 bases match TRBD1. V lost 5 bases to trimming and J lost 1 base; unmatched junction nucleotides: 7. This CDR3 contains 15 residues. Germline V gene sequence: CDR1 SGHTA, CDR2 FQGNSA. CDR3 DNA: TGTGCCAGCAGCATAGTGGGACAGCCGAACACTGAAGCTTTCTTT. Translating gives CASSIVGQPNTEAFF. Full variable domain (outside the CDR3, taken from reference TRBV7-2 and TRBJ1-1): GAGVSQSPSNKVTEKGKDVELRCDPISGHTALYWYRQSLGQGLEFLIYFQGNSAPDKSGLPSDRFSAERTGGSVSTLTIQRTQQEDSAVYLCASSIVGQPNTEAFFGQGTRLTVV.

This clonotype was recorded at least ten times. The chain uses TRBV6-2 or TRBV6-3 and TRBJ1-5; D possibly corresponds to TRBD1 (6 bases). From germline, CDR1 is MNHEY and CDR2 SVGEGT. The CDR3 runs 17 residues. V was trimmed by 6 bases and J by 3 bases, leaving 21 bases between them. The CDR3 here is CASRRKQGLFSNQPQHF. CDR3 DNA: TGTGCCAGCAGAAGAAAACAGGGACTGTTTTCCAATCAGCCCCAGCATTTT.

This clonotype was seen repeatedly, ten times or more. The chain couples TRBV24-1 to TRBJ1-2; 8 nucleotides line up with TRBD1. Germline CDR1 is KGHDR and CDR2 is SFDVKD. The CDR3 contains 15 residues. J gave up 7 bases and V 3 bases, and 9 bases lay outside the gene matches. CDR3 DNA: TGTGCCACCAGTGATAATGCAGGGGGCCGCGGTGGCTACACCTTC. Encoded protein: CATSDNAGGRGGYTF.

This clonotype was seen many times. The J gene is TRBJ1-5, the V gene TRBV4-2, with 8 bases matching TRBD1. The CDR3 covers 17 residues. The V and J ends lost 0 bases and 10 bases, in that order; junction bases with no gene match: 14. Germline V gene sequence: CDR1 LGHNA, CDR2 YNFKEQ. The CDR3 spells CASSQDPKTGATGPQHF. DNA of the CDR3: TGTGCCAGCAGCCAAGACCCTAAGACAGGGGCGACAGGTCCCCAGCATTTT.

This clonotype has ten or more counts. The V and J genes are TRBV27 and TRBJ1-6, with D uncertain. V was pared by 2 bases and J by 7 bases, with 15 bases between. In germline, CDR1 is MNHEY, CDR2 SMNVEV (reference sequence). The CDR3 is made up of 16 amino acids. In DNA form, the CDR3 reads TGTGCCAGCAGTTTACGCGCGGAGATCTACAATTCACCCCTCCACTTT. Its protein product is CASSLRAEIYNSPLHF.

This clonotype was seen at least ten times. This chain uses TRBV28 with TRBJ2-7; D possibly corresponds to TRBD2 (6 bases). The CDR3 covers 14 residues. Germline assignment: CDR1 MDHEN and CDR2 SYDVKM. The V end lost 7 bases, the J end lost 5 bases, and 18 bases lay between the germline ends. The CDR3 DNA sequence: TGTGCCAGCAAGAGAGGAGGGGTTAACAACGAGCAGTACTTC. It specifies CASKRGGVNNEQYF.

This clonotype was counted ten times or more. The chain's CDR3 is CASSVARVYEQYF. In DNA form, the CDR3 reads TGTGCCAGCAGTGTGGCGAGGGTCTACGAGCAGTACTTC. The chain uses TRBV6-1 and TRBJ2-7; D possibly corresponds to TRBD2 (5 bases). CDR1 is MNHNS and CDR2 is SASEGT in the germline V gene. The CDR3 length is 13 residues. The V gene lost 4 bases and the J gene lost 3 bases, with 10 bases spanning the gap.

This clonotype was recorded many times. The chain joins TRBV27 to TRBJ1-2; 9 nucleotides match TRBD1. Germline V CDR1 and CDR2: MNHEY, SMNVEV (reference sequence). J was trimmed by 4 bases and V by 6 bases; bases with no gene match: 9. This CDR3 has 15 residues. CDR3 in amino acids: CASRAPDRGVYGYTF. The CDR3 DNA reads TGTGCCAGCAGGGCCCCGGACAGGGGCGTCTATGGCTACACCTTC.